This is a list of T cell receptor beta chains from one sample in a study of blood T cell repertoires in COVID-19. TCRdb's copy holds only in-frame clones and misses some; the assay was immunoSEQ multiplex PCR. Of more than 85,000 clones in the sample, over 80% are singletons; the top ten hold roughly 20%. Material: peripheral blood. These receptor sequences come from an older woman with acute or convalescent COVID-19. Both conserved end residues are part of each CDR3. Fields, in order: clone size, J gene, V gene, D gene, CDR3 DNA, CDR3 protein. D genes are given only for firm matches. Expanded clones are given a class, and other clones once, few, many or no size at all.

>NA|TRBJ1-2|TRBV7-9|TRBD1
TGTGCCAGCAGCCTTCAGACGACAGGGTTTGGCTACACCTTC
CASSLQTTGFGYTF
>few|TRBJ2-7|TRBV5-1|TRBD1
TGCGCCAGCAGCTTGGGCTTTACCCGGGACAGAACCTACGAGCAGTACTTC
CASSLGFTRDRTYEQYF
>NA|TRBJ1-2|TRBV5-6|NA
TGTGCCAGCAGCTCCCTGGGGGGGCGCGGCTACACCTTC
CASSSLGGRGYTF
>NA|TRBJ1-5|TRBV6-5|NA
TGTGCCACCCTAGGGGCTAGCAATCAGCCCCAGCATTTT
CATLGASNQPQHF
>once|TRBJ1-4|TRBV3-1/TRBV3-2|NA
TGTGCCAGCAGCCAACCGGGGACTAATGAAAAACTGTTTTTT
CASSQPGTNEKLFF
>few|TRBJ2-5|TRBV19|NA
TGTGCCAGTTCTCAGGGGAACCGAGAGACCCAGTACTTC
CASSQGNRETQYF
>NA|TRBJ2-7|TRBV21-1|NA
TGTGCCAGCAGCAAAAGGGGACCCCGCGGGGAGACCTACGAGCAGTACTTC
CASSKRGPRGETYEQYF
>NA|TRBJ2-7|TRBV5-8|NA
TGTGCCAGCAGCTTCGGAGTCCTCTCCTACGAGCAGTACTTC
CASSFGVLSYEQYF
>NA|TRBJ2-7|TRBV6-6|TRBD1
TGTGCCAGCAGATCCCCAGGACAGGGAGGCTACGAGCAGTACTTC
CASRSPGQGGYEQYF
>NA|TRBJ1-1|TRBV10-3|NA
TGTGCCATCAGTGAATCCTGGAACACTGAAGCTTTCTTT
CAISESWNTEAFF
>NA|TRBJ2-7|TRBV19|TRBD2
TGTGCCAGTAGCGGACCTAGCGGGAGTCGGTCCTACGAGCAGTACTTC
CASSGPSGSRSYEQYF
>NA|TRBJ1-1|TRBV6-5|NA
TGTGCCAGCCGGAGTCACACTGAAGCTTTCTTT
CASRSHTEAFF
>NA|TRBJ1-2|TRBV28|TRBD1
TGTGCCAGCAGTAATACAGGGGCTGGAGTGGGTAACTATGGCTACACCTTC
CASSNTGAGVGNYGYTF
>few|TRBJ2-1|TRBV18|TRBD2
TGTGCCAGCTCACAGCTAGCGGGAGGGAGGTATGAGCAGTTCTTC
CASSQLAGGRYEQFF
>NA|TRBJ1-2|TRBV15|NA
TGTGCCACCGGTAGCCGCAGGGCCTATGGCTACACCTTC
CATGSRRAYGYTF
>NA|TRBJ1-5|TRBV4-1|NA
TGCGCCAGCAGCCAAGAATTTGGAGGGGCGACCTCAAGCAATCAGCCCCAGCATTTT
CASSQEFGGATSSNQPQHF
>NA|TRBJ1-2|TRBV27|NA
TGTGCCAGCAGAGGGGCAAAAACTAACTATGGCTACACCTTC
CASRGAKTNYGYTF
>NA|TRBJ2-7|TRBV7-2|TRBD1
TGTGCCACCCAAATCGGGACAGGGTTCTACGAGCAGTACTTC
CATQIGTGFYEQYF